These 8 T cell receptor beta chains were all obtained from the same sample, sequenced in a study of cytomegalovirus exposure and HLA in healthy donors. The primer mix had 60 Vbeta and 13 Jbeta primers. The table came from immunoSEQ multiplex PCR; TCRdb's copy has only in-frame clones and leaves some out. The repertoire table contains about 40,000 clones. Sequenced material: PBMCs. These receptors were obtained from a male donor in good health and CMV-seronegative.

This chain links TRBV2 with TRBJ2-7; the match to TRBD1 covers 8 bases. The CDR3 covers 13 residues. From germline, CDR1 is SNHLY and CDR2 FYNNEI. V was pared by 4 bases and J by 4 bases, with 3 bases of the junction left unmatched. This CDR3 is CASSGRGLYEQYF. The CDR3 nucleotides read TGTGCCAGCAGTGGCAGGGGGCTGTACGAGCAGTACTTC.

The CDR3 loop reads CASSAIGRVVSSGANVLTF. The CDR3 bases are TGTGCCAGCAGCGCAATCGGTCGGGTCGTAAGCTCTGGGGCCAACGTCCTGACTTTC. The chain uses TRBV7-6 and TRBJ2-6; D gene ambiguous. Germline loops: CDR1 SGHVS, CDR2 FNYEAQ. Trimming took off 5 bases at V and 0 bases at J, with 20 bases between the two ends. This CDR3 is 19 amino acids long. The full variable domain, with the rest looked up from reference TRBV7-6 and TRBJ2-6, is GAGVSQSPRYKVTKRGQDVALRCDPISGHVSLYWYRQALGQGPEFLTYFNYEAQQDKSGLPNDRFSAERPEGSISTLTIQRTEQRDSAMYRCASSAIGRVVSSGANVLTFGAGSRLTVL.

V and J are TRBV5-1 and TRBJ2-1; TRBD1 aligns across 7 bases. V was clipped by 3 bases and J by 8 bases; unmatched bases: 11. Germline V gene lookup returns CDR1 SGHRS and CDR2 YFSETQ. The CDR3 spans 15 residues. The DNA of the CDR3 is TGCGCCAGCAGCTCCTTTGTGACAGGGAACGATGAGCAGTTCTTC. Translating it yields CASSSFVTGNDEQFF.

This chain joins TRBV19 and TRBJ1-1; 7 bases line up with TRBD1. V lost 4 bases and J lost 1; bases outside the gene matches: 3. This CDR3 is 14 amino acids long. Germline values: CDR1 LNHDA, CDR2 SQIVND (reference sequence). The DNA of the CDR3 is TGTGCCAGTAGTACCTGGGACAGGAACACTGAAGCTTTCTTT. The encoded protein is CASSTWDRNTEAFF.

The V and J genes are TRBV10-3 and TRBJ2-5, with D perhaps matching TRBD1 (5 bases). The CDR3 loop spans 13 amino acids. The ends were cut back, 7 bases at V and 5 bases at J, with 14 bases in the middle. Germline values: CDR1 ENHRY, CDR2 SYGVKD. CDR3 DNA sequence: TGTGCCATCAAGGGGTCCCTCCAGGAGACCCAGTACTTC. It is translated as CAIKGSLQETQYF.

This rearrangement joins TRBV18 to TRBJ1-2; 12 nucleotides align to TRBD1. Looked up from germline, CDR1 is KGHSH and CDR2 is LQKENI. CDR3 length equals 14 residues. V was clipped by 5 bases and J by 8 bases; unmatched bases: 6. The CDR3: CASSSGQGARGYTF. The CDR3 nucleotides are TGTGCCAGCTCATCGGGACAGGGGGCGAGGGGCTACACCTTC. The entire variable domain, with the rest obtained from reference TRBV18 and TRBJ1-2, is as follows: NAGVMQNPRHLVRRRGQEARLRCSPMKGHSHVYWYRQLPEEGLKFMVYLQKENIIDESGMPKERFSAEFPKEGPSILRIQQVVRGDSAAYFCASSSGQGARGYTFGSGTRLTVV.

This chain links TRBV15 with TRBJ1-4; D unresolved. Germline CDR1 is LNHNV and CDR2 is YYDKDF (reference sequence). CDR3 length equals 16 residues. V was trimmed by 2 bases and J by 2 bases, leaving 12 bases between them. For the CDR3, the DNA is TGTGCCACCAGCAGATCAACAGTGGATACTAATGAAAAACTGTTTTTT. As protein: CATSRSTVDTNEKLFF.

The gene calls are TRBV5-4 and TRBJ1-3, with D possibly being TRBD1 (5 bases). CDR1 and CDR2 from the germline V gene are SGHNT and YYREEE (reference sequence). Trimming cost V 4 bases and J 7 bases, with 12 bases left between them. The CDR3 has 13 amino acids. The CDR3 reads CASSRGGTNTIYF. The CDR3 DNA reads TGTGCCAGCAGCCGCGGGGGGACGAACACCATATATTTT.